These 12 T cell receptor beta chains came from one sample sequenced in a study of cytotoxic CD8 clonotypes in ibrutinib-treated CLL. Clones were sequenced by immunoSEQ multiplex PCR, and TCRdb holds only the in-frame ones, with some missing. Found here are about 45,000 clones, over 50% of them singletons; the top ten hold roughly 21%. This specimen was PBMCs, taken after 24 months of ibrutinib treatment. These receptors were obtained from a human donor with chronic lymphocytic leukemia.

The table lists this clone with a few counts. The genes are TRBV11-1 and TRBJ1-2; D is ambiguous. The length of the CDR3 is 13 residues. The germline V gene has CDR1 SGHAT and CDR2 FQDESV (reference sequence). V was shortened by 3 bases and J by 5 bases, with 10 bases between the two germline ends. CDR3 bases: TGTGCCAGCAGCTTGATGATTGGGTATGGCTACACCTTC. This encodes CASSLMIGYGYTF. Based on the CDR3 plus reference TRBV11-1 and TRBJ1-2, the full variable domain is EAEVAQSPRYKITEKSQAVAFWCDPISGHATLYWYRQILGQGPELLVQFQDESVVDDSQLPKDRFSAERLKGVDSTLKIQPAELGDSAMYLCASSLMIGYGYTFGSGTRLTVV.

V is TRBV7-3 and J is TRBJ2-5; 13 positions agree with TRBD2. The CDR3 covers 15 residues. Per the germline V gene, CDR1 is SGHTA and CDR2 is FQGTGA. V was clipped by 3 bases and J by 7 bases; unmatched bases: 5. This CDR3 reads CASSLTSGGLVTQYF. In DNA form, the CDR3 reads TGTGCCAGCAGCTTGACTAGCGGGGGGTTAGTGACCCAGTACTTC.

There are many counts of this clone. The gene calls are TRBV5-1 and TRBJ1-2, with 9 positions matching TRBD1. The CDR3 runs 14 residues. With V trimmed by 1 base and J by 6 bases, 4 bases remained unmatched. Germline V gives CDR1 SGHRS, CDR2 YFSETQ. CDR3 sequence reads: CASSLTGTGHGYTF. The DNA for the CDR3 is TGCGCCAGCAGCTTGACCGGGACAGGGCATGGCTACACCTTC.

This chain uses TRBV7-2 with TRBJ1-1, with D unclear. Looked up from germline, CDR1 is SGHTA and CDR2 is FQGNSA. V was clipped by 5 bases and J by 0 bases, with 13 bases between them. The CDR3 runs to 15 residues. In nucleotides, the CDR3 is TGTGCCAGCAGCCTAGTTGTTGCCATGAACACTGAAGCTTTCTTT. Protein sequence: CASSLVVAMNTEAFF.

CDR3 bases: TGTGCCAGCAGGGGAGCCTACGAGCAGTACTTC. Its translation is CASRGAYEQYF. V is TRBV7-9 and J is TRBJ2-7, with D perhaps matching TRBD2 (5 bases). V was cut by 6 bases and J by 2 bases, with 5 bases left in between. Per germline, CDR1 SEHNR and CDR2 FQNEAQ (reference sequence). The CDR3 spans 11 residues.

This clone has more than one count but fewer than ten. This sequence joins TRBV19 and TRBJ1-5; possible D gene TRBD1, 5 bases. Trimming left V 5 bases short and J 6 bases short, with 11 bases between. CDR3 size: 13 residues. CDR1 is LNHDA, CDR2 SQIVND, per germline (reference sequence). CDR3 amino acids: CASSLGGGQPQHF. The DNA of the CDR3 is TGTGCCAGTAGTCTCGGGGGAGGTCAGCCCCAGCATTTT.

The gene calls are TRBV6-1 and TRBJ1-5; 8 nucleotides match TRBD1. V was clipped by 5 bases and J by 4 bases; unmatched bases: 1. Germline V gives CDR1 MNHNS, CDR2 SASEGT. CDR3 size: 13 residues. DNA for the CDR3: TGTGCCAGCAGTAGACAGGGGAATCAGCCCCAGCATTTT. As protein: CASSRQGNQPQHF.

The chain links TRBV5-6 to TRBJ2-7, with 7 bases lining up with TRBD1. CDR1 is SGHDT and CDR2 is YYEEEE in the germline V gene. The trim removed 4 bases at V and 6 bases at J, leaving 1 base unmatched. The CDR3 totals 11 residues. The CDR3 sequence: CASSHRGEQYF. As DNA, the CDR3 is TGTGCCAGCAGCCACAGGGGCGAGCAGTACTTC.

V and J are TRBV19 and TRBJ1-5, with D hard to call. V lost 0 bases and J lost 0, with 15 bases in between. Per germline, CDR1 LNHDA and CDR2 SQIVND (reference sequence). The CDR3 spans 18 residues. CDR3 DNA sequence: TGTGCCAGTAGTATAGAGGTGGTGGGGTTACCTAGCAATCAGCCCCAGCATTTT. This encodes CASSIEVVGLPSNQPQHF. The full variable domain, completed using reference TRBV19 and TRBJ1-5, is DGGITQSPKYLFRKEGQNVTLSCEQNLNHDAMYWYRQDPGQGLRLIYYSQIVNDFQKGDIAEGYSVSREKKESFPLTVTSAQKNPTAFYLCASSIEVVGLPSNQPQHFGDGTRLSIL.

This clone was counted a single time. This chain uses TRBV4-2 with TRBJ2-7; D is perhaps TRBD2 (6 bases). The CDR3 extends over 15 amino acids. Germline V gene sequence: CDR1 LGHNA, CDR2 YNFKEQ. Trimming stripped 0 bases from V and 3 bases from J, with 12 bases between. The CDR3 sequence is CASSQDLLAFYEQYF. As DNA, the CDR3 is TGTGCCAGCAGCCAAGATCTACTAGCTTTCTACGAGCAGTACTTC.

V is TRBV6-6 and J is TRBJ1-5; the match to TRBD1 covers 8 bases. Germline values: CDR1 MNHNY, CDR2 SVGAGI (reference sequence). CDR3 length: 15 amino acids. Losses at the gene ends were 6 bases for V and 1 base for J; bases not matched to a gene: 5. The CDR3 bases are TGTGCCAGCAGCAGCCACAGGGGGAGCAATCAGCCCCAGCATTTT. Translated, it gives CASSSHRGSNQPQHF.

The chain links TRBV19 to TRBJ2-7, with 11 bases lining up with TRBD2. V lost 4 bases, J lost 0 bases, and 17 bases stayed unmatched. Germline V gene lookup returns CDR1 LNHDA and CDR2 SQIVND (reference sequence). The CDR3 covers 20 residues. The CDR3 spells CASSNAPLAGGVRFSYEQYF. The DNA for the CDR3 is TGTGCCAGTAGTAACGCCCCGTTAGCGGGGGGGGTGAGATTCTCCTACGAGCAGTACTTC. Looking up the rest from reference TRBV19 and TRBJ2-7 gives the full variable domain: DGGITQSPKYLFRKEGQNVTLSCEQNLNHDAMYWYRQDPGQGLRLIYYSQIVNDFQKGDIAEGYSVSREKKESFPLTVTSAQKNPTAFYLCASSNAPLAGGVRFSYEQYFGPGTRLTVT.